The source of this T cell receptor (beta chain) is a study of T-cell reconstitution after alpha-beta-depleted transplantation in children. Study-wide results and caveats: Reports say that about two months after transplant, the alpha-beta T cells came out of several hundred graft clones that had expanded. A year post-transplant, T-cell counts and diversity derived mostly from newly produced T cells. Surviving recipient cells, namely T cells and thymic progenitors, were the source of high day-60 TCRbeta diversity in some patients.

This clonotype was found a few times. No antigen is known for it. The CDR3 is 12 residues long. The germline gives CDR1 MNHEY, CDR2 SVGEGT. With 0 bases removed from V and 8 bases from J, the gap between germline ends came to 8 bases. Unique molecular identifiers were incorporated into the prepared TCRbeta library. MiXCR, run by TCRdb on the PCR reads, gives a single entry per CDR3 protein. The table has hundreds of thousands of distinct CDR3 sequences, under 20% seen once. V usage is TRBV6-2 or TRBV6-3 and J usage is TRBJ2-7; D ambiguous. Sequencing used PBMCs, mostly from graft donor cells, obtained 360 days after TCRalphabeta/CD19-depleted stem cell transplant. The sequence was collected from a boy in the first two years of life who had a stem cell transplant for Wiskott-Aldrich syndrome, so the T cells may come from the graft donor. The CDR3 coding sequence is TGTGCCAGCAGTTACTCGATGGCCAAGCAGTACTTC. Translation: CASSYSMAKQYF.